This TCR beta chain was obtained from a study of cytomegalovirus exposure and HLA in healthy donors. Turning to the study itself: Across 350 to 500 genotyped donors, approximately 80% landed in the Caucasian-associated ancestry cluster.

With 60 Vbeta and 13 Jbeta primers, the PCR was carried out. The assay was immunoSEQ multiplex PCR, and TCRdb's table has in-frame clones only and misses some. The sample includes 90,000 to 120,000 clones, around 76% seen only once; the top ten take roughly 3%. Study conclusions and caveats: When a later analysis compared HLA-associated TCR beta chains with equally common others, the HLA-associated chains turned out to be more clonally expanded and to have lower generation probabilities.

This clone came up once. What it binds is not known. CDR3 length: 12 residues. The germline CDR1 and CDR2 sequences are SNHLY and FYNNEI. The germline V and J ends were trimmed by 4 bases and 14 bases, with 17 bases remaining between them. This chain uses TRBV2 with TRBJ1-1, with D unclear. The source material was PBMCs. The TCR comes from a man aged 25 to 45 in good health and CMV-seropositive. The CDR3 DNA sequence: TGTGCCAGCAGTGGCCCCCGATCTGTGAGCTTCTTT. Protein product: CASSGPRSVSFF. The whole variable domain, filled in from reference TRBV2 and TRBJ1-1, reads EPEVTQTPSHQVTQMGQEVILRCVPISNHLYFYWYRQILGQKVEFLVSFYNNEISEKSEIFDDQFSVERPDGSNFTLKIRSTKLEDSAMYFCASSGPRSVSFFGQGTRLTVV.